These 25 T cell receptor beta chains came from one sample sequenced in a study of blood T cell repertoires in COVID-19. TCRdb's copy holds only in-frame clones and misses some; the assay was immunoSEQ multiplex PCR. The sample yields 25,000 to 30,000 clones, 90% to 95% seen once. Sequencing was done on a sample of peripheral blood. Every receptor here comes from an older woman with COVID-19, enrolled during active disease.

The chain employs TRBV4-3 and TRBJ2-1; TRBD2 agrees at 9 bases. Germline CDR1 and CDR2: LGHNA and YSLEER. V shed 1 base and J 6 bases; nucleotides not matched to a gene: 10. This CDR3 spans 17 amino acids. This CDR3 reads CASSQAYAGGKFNEQFF. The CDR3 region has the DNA TGCGCCAGCAGCCAAGCCTACGCGGGAGGGAAGTTCAATGAGCAGTTCTTC.

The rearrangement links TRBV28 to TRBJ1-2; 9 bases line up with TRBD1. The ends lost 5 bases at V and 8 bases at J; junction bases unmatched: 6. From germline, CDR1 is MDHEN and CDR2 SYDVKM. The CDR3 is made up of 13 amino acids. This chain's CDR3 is CASSLQGAPGYTF. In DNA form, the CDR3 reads TGTGCCAGCAGTCTACAGGGGGCGCCCGGCTACACCTTC.

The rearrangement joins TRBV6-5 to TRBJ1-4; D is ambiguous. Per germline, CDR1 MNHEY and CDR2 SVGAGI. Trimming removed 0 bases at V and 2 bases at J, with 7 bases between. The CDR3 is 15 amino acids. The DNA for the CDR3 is TGTGCCAGCAGTTACTCTCAGGATACTAATGAAAAACTGTTTTTT. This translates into CASSYSQDTNEKLFF.

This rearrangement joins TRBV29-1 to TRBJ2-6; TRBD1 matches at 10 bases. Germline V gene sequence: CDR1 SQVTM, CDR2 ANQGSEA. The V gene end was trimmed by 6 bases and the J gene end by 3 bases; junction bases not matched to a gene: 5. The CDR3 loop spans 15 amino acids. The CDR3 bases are TGCAGCGTCGGGACAGGGGTGCTTGGGGCCAACGTCCTGACTTTC. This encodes CSVGTGVLGANVLTF. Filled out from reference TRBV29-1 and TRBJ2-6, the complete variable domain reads SAVISQKPSRDICQRGTSLTIQCQVDSQVTMMFWYRQQPGQSLTLIATANQGSEATYESGFVIDKFPISRPNLTFSTLTVSNMSPEDSSIYLCSVGTGVLGANVLTFGAGSRLTVL.

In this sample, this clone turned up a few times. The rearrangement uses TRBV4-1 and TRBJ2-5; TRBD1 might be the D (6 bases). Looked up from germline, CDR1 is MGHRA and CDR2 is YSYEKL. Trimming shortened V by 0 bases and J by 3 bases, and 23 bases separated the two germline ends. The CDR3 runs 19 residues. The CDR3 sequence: CASSQDLYPWDKTKETQYF. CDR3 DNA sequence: TGCGCCAGCAGCCAAGATCTCTACCCCTGGGACAAGACCAAAGAGACCCAGTACTTC.

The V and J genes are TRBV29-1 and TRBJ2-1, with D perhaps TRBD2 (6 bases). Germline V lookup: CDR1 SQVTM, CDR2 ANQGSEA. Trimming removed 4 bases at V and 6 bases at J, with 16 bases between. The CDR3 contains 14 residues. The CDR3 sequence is CSVVLAFSGNEQFF. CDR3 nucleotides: TGCAGCGTTGTACTAGCTTTCTCGGGCAATGAGCAGTTCTTC.

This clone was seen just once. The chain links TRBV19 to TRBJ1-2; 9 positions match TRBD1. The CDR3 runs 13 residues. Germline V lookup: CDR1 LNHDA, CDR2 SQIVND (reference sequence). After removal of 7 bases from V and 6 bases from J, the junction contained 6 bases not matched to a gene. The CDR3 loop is CASNTGTGHGYTF. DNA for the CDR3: TGTGCCAGTAACACCGGGACAGGGCATGGCTACACCTTC.

The CDR3 region is CASSSIVRTRGTDTQYF. The CDR3 nucleotides are TGTGCCAGCAGTTCTATTGTCAGGACCCGGGGGACAGATACGCAGTATTTT. The chain carries TRBV2 and TRBJ2-3; maybe TRBD2 (6 bases). The germline CDR1 and CDR2 sequences are SNHLY and FYNNEI. V lost 5 bases and J lost 3, with 21 bases in between. The CDR3 is 17 residues long.

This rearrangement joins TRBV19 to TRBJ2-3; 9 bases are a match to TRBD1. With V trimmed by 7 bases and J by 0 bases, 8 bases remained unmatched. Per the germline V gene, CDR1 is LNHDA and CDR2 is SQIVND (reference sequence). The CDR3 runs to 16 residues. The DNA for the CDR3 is TGTGCCAGTACCGTAACAGGGGGCCCTAGCACAGATACGCAGTATTTT. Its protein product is CASTVTGGPSTDTQYF. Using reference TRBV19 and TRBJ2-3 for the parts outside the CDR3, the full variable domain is DGGITQSPKYLFRKEGQNVTLSCEQNLNHDAMYWYRQDPGQGLRLIYYSQIVNDFQKGDIAEGYSVSREKKESFPLTVTSAQKNPTAFYLCASTVTGGPSTDTQYFGPGTRLTVL.

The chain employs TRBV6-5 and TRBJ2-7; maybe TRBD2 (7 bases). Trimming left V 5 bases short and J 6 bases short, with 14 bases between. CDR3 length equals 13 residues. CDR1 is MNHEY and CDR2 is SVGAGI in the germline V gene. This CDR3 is CASSRGGGTEQYF. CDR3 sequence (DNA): TGTGCCAGCAGTCGGGGAGGGGGGACCGAGCAGTACTTC.

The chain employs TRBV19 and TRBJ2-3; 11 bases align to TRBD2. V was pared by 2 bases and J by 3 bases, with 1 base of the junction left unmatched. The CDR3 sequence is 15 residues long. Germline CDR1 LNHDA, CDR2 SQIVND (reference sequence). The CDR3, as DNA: TGTGCCAGTAGTATAACTAGCGGGAGTACAGATACGCAGTATTTT. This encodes CASSITSGSTDTQYF.

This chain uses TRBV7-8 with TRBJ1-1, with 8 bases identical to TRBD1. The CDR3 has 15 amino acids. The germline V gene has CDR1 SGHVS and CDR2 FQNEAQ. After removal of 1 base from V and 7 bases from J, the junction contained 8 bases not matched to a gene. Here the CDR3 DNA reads TGTGCCAGCAGCTTAGGTTTCGGGACAGGACTTGAAGCTTTCTTT. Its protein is CASSLGFGTGLEAFF.

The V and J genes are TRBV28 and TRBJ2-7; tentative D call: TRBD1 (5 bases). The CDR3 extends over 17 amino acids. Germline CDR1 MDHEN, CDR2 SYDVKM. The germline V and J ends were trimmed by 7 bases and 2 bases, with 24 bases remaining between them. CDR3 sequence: CASTPPAAGQTTYEQYF. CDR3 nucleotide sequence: TGTGCCAGCACCCCCCCCGCCGCAGGACAAACTACCTACGAGCAGTACTTC.

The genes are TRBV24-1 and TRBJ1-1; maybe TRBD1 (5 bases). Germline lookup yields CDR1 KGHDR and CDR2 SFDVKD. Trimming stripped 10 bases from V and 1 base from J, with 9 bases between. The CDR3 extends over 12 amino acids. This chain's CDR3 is CATRGQNTEAFF. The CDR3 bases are TGTGCCACAAGAGGACAGAACACTGAAGCTTTCTTT.

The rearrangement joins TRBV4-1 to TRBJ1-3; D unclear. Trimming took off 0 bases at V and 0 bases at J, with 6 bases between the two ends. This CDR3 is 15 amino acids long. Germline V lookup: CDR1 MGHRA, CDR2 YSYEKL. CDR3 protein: CASSQDSYSGNTIYF. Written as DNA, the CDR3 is TGCGCCAGCAGCCAAGACAGTTACTCTGGAAACACCATATATTTT.

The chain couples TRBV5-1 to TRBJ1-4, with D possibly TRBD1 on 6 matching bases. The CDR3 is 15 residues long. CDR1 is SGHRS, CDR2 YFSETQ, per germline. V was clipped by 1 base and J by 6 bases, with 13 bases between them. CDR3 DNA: TGCGCCAGCAGCTTGATGACAGGAGTCGATGAAAAACTGTTTTTT. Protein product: CASSLMTGVDEKLFF.

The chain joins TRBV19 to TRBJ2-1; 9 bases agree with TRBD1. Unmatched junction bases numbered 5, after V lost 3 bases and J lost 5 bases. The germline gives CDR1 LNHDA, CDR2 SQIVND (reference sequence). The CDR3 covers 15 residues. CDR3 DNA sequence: TGTGCCAGTAGTATTTCTAACAGGGGGCACAATGAGCAGTTCTTC. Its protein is CASSISNRGHNEQFF.

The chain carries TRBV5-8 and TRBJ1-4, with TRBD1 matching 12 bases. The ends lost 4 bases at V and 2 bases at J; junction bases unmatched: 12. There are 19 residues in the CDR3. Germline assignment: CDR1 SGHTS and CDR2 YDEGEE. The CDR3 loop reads CASSIGFGTGGATNEKLFF. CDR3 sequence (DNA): TGTGCCAGCAGCATCGGATTCGGGACAGGGGGCGCGACTAATGAAAAACTGTTTTTT.

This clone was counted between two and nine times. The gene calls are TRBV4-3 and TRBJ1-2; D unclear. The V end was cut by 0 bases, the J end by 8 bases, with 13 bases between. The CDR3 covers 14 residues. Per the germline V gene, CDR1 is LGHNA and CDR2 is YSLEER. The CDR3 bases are TGCGCCAGCAGCCAAGAGTACGGGTATGGCGGCTACACCTTC. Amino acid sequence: CASSQEYGYGGYTF.

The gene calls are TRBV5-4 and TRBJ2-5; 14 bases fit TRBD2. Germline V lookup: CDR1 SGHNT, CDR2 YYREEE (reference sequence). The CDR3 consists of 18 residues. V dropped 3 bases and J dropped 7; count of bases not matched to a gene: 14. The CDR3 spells CASSSVGTGLAGVGTQYF. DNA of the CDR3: TGTGCCAGCAGCTCAGTGGGTACGGGACTAGCGGGAGTAGGGACCCAGTACTTC.

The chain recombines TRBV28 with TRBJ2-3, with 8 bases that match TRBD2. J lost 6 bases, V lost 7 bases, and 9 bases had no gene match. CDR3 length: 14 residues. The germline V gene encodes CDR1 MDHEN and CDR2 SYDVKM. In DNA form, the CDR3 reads TGTGCCAGCAATCTCTTAGGACTAGCCGATACGCAGTATTTT. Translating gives CASNLLGLADTQYF.

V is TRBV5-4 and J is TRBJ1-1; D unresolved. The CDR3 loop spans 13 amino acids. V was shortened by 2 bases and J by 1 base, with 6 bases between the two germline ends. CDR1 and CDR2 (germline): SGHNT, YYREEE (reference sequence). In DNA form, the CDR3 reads TGTGCCAGCAGCTTTACGGGGAACACTGAAGCTTTCTTT. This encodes CASSFTGNTEAFF.

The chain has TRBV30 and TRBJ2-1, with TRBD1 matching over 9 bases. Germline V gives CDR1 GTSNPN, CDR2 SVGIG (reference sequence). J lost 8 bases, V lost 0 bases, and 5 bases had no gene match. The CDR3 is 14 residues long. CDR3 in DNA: TGTGCCTGGAGTGTACCGGGACAGGGTTATGAGCAGTTCTTC. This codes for CAWSVPGQGYEQFF.

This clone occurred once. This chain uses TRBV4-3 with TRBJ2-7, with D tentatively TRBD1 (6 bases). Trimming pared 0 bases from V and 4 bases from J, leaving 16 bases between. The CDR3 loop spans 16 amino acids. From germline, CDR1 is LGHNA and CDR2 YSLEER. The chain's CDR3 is CASSQDGTRTGYEQYF. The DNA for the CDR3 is TGCGCCAGCAGCCAAGACGGGACACGGACCGGTTACGAGCAGTACTTC.

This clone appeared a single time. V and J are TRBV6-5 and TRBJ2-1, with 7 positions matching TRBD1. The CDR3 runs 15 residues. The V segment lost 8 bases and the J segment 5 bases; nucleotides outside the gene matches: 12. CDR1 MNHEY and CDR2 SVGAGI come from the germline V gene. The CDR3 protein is CASLNPGQIDNEQFF. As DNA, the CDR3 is TGTGCCAGCTTAAACCCGGGACAGATCGACAATGAGCAGTTCTTC.